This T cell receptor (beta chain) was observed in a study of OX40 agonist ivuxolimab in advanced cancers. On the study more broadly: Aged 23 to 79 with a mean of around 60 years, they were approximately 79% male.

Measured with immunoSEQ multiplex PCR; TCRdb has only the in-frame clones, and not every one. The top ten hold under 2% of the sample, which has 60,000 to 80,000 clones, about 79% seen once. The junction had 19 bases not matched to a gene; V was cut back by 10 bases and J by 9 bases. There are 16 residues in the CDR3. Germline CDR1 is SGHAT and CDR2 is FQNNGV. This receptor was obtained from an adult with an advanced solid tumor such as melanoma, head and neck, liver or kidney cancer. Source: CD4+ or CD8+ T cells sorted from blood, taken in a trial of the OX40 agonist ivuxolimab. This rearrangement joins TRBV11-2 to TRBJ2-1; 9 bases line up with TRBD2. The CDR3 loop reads CATTKTLGLAFGEQFF. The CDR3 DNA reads TGTGCCACCACCAAAACCTTAGGACTAGCGTTTGGTGAGCAGTTCTTC.